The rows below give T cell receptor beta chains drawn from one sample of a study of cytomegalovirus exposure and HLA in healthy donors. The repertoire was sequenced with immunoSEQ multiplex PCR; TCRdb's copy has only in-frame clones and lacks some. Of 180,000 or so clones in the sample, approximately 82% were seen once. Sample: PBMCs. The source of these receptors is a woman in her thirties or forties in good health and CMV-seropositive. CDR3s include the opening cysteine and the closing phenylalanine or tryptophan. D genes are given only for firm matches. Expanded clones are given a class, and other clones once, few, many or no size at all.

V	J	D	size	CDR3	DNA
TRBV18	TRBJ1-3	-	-	CASSRDFSGNTIYF	TGTGCCAGCTCACGGGACTTCTCTGGAAACACCATATATTTT
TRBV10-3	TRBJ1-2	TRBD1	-	CAISERTGNYGYTF	TGTGCCATCAGTGAGAGGACAGGGAACTATGGCTACACCTTC
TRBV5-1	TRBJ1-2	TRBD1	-	CASSLEGQGACGYTF	TGCGCCAGCAGCTTGGAGGGGCAGGGGGCTTGTGGCTACACCTTC
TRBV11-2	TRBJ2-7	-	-	CASSLDRGTHEQYF	TGTGCCAGCAGCTTAGATCGCGGGACCCACGAGCAGTACTTC
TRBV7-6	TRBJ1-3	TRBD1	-	CASSSGQISGNTIYF	TGTGCCAGCAGCTCGGGACAGATCTCTGGAAACACCATATATTTT
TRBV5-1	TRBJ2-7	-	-	CASSLGGSSYEQYF	TGCGCCAGCAGCTTGGGGGGCAGCTCCTACGAGCAGTACTTC
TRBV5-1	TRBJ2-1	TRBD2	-	CASSPNLYLGGSYNEQFF	TGCGCCAGCAGCCCAAACCTGTACCTGGGCGGGAGTTACAATGAGCAGTTCTTC
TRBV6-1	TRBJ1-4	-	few	CASSVGGARNEKLFF	TGTGCCAGCAGTGTGGGTGGGGCCAGGAATGAAAAACTGTTTTTT
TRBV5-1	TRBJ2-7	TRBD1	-	CASSKGQGQGEQYF	TGCGCCAGCAGCAAGGGACAGGGACAGGGGGAGCAGTACTTC
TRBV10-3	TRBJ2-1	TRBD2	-	CAVGSTSGSELYNEQFF	TGTGCCGTCGGCTCTACTAGCGGGAGTGAGTTATACAATGAGCAGTTCTTC
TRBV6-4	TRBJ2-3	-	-	CASSSRAGSTDTQYF	TGTGCCAGCAGCTCAAGGGCGGGTAGCACAGATACGCAGTATTTT
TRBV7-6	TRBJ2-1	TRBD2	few	CASSFRTSSDNEQFF	TGTGCCAGCAGCTTTAGGACTAGCTCCGACAATGAGCAGTTCTTC
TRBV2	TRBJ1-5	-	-	CASRAEGQPQHF	TGTGCCAGCAGGGCGGAAGGTCAGCCCCAGCATTTT
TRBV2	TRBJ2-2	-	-	CASSETLGTNTGELFF	TGTGCCAGCAGTGAAACCCTTGGGACTAACACCGGGGAGCTGTTTTTT
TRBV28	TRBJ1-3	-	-	CATMSHGGVNTIYF	TGTGCCACCATGTCCCACGGGGGGGTAAACACCATATATTTT
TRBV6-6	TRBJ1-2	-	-	CASYPSGAGDDYGYTF	TGTGCCAGCTATCCGTCCGGGGCAGGGGACGACTATGGCTACACCTTC
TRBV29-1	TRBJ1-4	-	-	CSVARSQGEKLFF	TGCAGCGTTGCTAGGAGTCAGGGAGAAAAACTGTTTTTT
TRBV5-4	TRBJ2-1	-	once	CASSLASFSAYNEQFF	TGTGCCAGCAGCTTGGCGTCGTTCTCCGCGTACAATGAGCAGTTCTTC
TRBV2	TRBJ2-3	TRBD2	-	CASSEANRRTSGRAAYTDTQYF	TGTGCCAGCAGTGAAGCGAATCGGAGGACTAGCGGGAGGGCCGCCTACACAGATACGCAGTATTTT
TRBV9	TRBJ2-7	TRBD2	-	CASSSGTSGIAEQYF	TGTGCCAGCAGCTCAGGGACTAGCGGGATAGCCGAGCAGTACTTC
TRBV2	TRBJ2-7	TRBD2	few	CASRSGLAGVCEQYF	TGTGCCAGCAGATCCGGGCTAGCGGGAGTCTGCGAGCAGTACTTC
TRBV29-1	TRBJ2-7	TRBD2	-	CSVSSSGSYEQYF	TGCAGCGTTTCCTCTAGCGGCTCCTACGAGCAGTACTTC
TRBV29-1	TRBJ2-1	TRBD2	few	CTGTSGPYNEQFF	TGCACCGGGACTAGCGGCCCCTACAATGAGCAGTTCTTC
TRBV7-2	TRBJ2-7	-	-	CASSLVYGGTYEQYF	TGTGCCAGCAGCTTAGTATACGGGGGAACCTACGAGCAGTACTTC
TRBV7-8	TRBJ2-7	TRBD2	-	CASSLGRAYEQYF	TGTGCCAGCAGCTTGGGGAGGGCCTACGAGCAGTACTTC
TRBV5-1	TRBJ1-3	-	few	CASSLAPQGTGNTIYF	TGCGCCAGCAGCTTGGCCCCACAGGGAACTGGAAACACCATATATTTT
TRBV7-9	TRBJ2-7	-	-	CASSLRGQHSYEQYF	TGTGCCAGCAGCTTACGAGGACAACACTCCTACGAGCAGTACTTC
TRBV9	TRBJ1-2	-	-	CASWAGAYGYTF	TGTGCCAGCTGGGCAGGGGCCTATGGCTACACCTTC
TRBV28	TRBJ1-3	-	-	CASFGVGNTIYF	TGTGCCAGCTTCGGGGTAGGAAACACCATATATTTT
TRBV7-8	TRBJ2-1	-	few	CASNPGLDAYNEQFF	TGTGCCAGCAACCCGGGACTCGACGCCTACAATGAGCAGTTCTTC
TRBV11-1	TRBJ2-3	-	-	CASAPRTDTQYF	TGTGCCAGCGCCCCGAGGACAGATACGCAGTATTTT
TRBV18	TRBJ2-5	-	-	CASSPQAEETQYF	TGTGCCAGCTCACCCCAAGCGGAAGAGACCCAGTACTTC
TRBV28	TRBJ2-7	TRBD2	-	CASTRSAGEPEQYF	TGTGCCAGCACACGGTCAGCGGGAGAGCCCGAGCAGTACTTC
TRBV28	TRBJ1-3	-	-	CASAGSGNTIYF	TGTGCCAGCGCGGGGAGCGGAAACACCATATATTTT
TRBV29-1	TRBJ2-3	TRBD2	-	CSVGLAGVTDTQYF	TGCAGCGTTGGACTAGCGGGAGTCACAGATACGCAGTATTTT
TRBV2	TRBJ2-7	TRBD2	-	CASSATPGLGVKQYF	TGTGCCAGCAGTGCGACCCCGGGACTAGGTGTCAAGCAGTACTTC
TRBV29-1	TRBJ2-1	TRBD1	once	CSVDGLRTGGYNEQFF	TGCAGCGTTGATGGGTTGAGGACAGGGGGCTACAATGAGCAGTTCTTC
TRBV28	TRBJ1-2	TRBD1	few	CASSRPRPGTGENYGYTF	TGTGCCAGCAGTCGACCACGTCCCGGGACAGGGGAGAACTATGGCTACACCTTC
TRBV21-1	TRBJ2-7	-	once	CASSKFTVSYEQYF	TGTGCCAGCAGCAAATTTACAGTTTCCTACGAGCAGTACTTC
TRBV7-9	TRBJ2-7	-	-	CASSLTGPEEQYF	TGTGCCAGCAGCTTAACAGGGCCGGAAGAGCAGTACTTC
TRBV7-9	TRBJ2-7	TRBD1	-	CASSTGTASYEQYF	TGTGCCAGCAGCACCGGGACAGCCTCCTACGAGCAGTACTTC
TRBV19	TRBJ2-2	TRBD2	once	CASSWETSAKTGELFF	TGTGCCAGTAGCTGGGAAACTAGCGCGAAGACCGGGGAGCTGTTTTTT
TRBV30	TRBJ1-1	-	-	CAWSVQTNTEAFF	TGTGCCTGGAGTGTACAAACGAACACTGAAGCTTTCTTT
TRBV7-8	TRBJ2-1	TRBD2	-	CASSSRGASGFIGNEQFF	TGTGCCAGCAGCTCCCGAGGGGCTAGCGGCTTCATTGGGAATGAGCAGTTCTTC
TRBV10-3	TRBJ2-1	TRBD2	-	CAISVGLAEYNEQFF	TGTGCCATCAGTGTGGGACTAGCGGAGTACAATGAGCAGTTCTTC
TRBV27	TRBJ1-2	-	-	CASSGDTTFGGYTF	TGTGCCAGCAGTGGGGACACGACCTTTGGTGGCTACACCTTC
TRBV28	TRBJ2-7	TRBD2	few	CASSSSTSGRYQLYEQYF	TGTGCCAGCAGTTCCTCGACTAGCGGGAGGTACCAACTCTACGAGCAGTACTTC
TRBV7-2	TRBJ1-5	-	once	CASSFSGQGGNQPQHF	TGTGCCAGCAGCTTTAGTGGTCAGGGTGGCAATCAGCCCCAGCATTTT
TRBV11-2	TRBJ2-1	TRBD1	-	CASSRDRGRNEQFF	TGTGCCAGCAGCCGGGACAGGGGGCGCAATGAGCAGTTCTTC
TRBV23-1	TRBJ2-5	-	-	CASSQLEQIQETQYF	TGCGCCAGCAGTCAATTGGAACAGATCCAAGAGACCCAGTACTTC
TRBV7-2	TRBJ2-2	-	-	CASSPGPEGTGELFF	TGTGCCAGCAGCCCCGGACCCGAGGGCACCGGGGAGCTGTTTTTT
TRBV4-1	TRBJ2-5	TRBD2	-	CASSQDGTSAETQYF	TGCGCCAGCAGCCAAGATGGGACTAGCGCAGAGACCCAGTACTTC
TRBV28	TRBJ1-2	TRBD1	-	CASSFGTAPNGYTF	TGTGCCAGCAGTTTCGGGACAGCCCCAAATGGCTACACCTTC
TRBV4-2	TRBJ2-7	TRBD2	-	CASTPGLAAPYEQYF	TGTGCCAGCACTCCTGGACTAGCGGCCCCCTACGAGCAGTACTTC
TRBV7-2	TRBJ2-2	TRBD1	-	CASSSPGQGVRELFF	TGTGCCAGCAGCTCCCCGGGACAGGGGGTTAGGGAGCTGTTTTTT